Below, 12 T cell receptor beta chains from the same sample are listed, as sequenced in a study of T cell repertoires in cytomegalovirus infection. A single record per CDR3 protein comes from TCRdb applying MiXCR to the reads. Of 500,000 or so distinct CDR3 sequences listed, 16% are singletons. Sample: CD8+ T cells from PBMCs. The receptors shown here come from a human donor in good health (CMV status not recorded). Some clones in this sample may be carry-over from other donors' samples.

On this clonotype: The conserved phenylalanine or tryptophan normally closing the CDR3 is absent here, so this likely arose from a read error. The chain links TRBV6-1 to TRBJ2-7, with 7 bases lining up with TRBD1. This CDR3 comprises 16 residues. CDR1 and CDR2 from the germline V gene are MNHNS and SASEGT. The V segment lost 0 bases and the J segment 2 bases; nucleotides outside the gene matches: 7. CDR3 sequence reads: CASSEAIYRGPYEQYL. In DNA form, the CDR3 reads TGTGCCAGCAGTGAAGCCATCTACAGGGGACCCTACGAGCAGTACTTA.

This clonotype was seen ten or more times. V gene TRBV28 combines with J gene TRBJ1-5; a weak D match, TRBD1 (6 bases). Between the trimmed V and J ends, which lost 5 bases and 15 bases, there was a span of 29 bases. This CDR3 comprises 16 residues. Germline-derived CDR1 and CDR2 are MDHEN and SYDVKM. The CDR3 sequence: CASSPPGQTISPPMHF. The CDR3 DNA reads as TGTGCCAGCAGTCCTCCGGGACAAACCATCAGCCCCCCAATGCATTTT.

At least ten counts were recorded for this clonotype. The V and J genes are TRBV7-2 and TRBJ1-6, with a tentative D call TRBD1 (6 bases). Germline lookup yields CDR1 SGHTA and CDR2 FQGNSA. The germline V and J ends were trimmed by 2 bases and 4 bases, with 12 bases remaining between them. The CDR3 extends over 16 amino acids. CDR3 in amino acids: CASSLNGGPYNSPLHF. The DNA of the CDR3 is TGTGCCAGCAGCTTAAACGGGGGCCCTTATAATTCACCCCTCCACTTT.

This clonotype was counted ten times or more. The chain joins TRBV7-9 to TRBJ2-1, with a tentative D call TRBD2 (6 bases). Between the trimmed V and J ends, which lost 7 bases and 2 bases, there was a span of 18 bases. The CDR3 loop spans 16 amino acids. Germline V gene sequence: CDR1 SEHNR, CDR2 FQNEAQ (reference sequence). The CDR3 is CASTPAGLETYNEQFF. CDR3 nucleotides: TGTGCCAGCACCCCGGCGGGACTGGAAACCTACAATGAGCAGTTCTTC.

The chain carries TRBV4-1 and TRBJ1-1; D may be TRBD1 (5 bases). Trimming took off 1 base at V and 3 bases at J, with 15 bases between the two ends. CDR1 MGHRA and CDR2 YSYEKL come from the germline V gene. The length of the CDR3 is 16 residues. CDR3: CASSQGDQGLDTEAFF. CDR3 bases: TGCGCCAGCAGCCAAGGTGATCAGGGATTAGACACTGAAGCTTTCTTT.

As to this clonotype: One junction end does not reproduce the germline sequence, and a read error may be involved. The chain joins TRBV20-1 to TRBJ2-1, with 10 bases matching TRBD2. This CDR3 is 14 amino acids long. Looked up from germline, CDR1 is DFQATT and CDR2 is SNEGSKA (reference sequence). The CDR3 coding sequence is TGCAGTGCCCGGACTAGCGGAACGTACATTGAGCAGTTCTTC. It translates to CSARTSGTYIEQFF.

This sequence joins TRBV19 and TRBJ1-1; 8 bases fit TRBD1. Germline CDR1 is LNHDA and CDR2 is SQIVND (reference sequence). This CDR3 comprises 14 residues. V shed 3 bases, J shed 9 bases, and the junction held 9 bases outside the gene matches. The CDR3 DNA is TGTGCCAGTAGTATTCGGGACAGGCAGAGTAAAGCTTTCTTT. Protein: CASSIRDRQSKAFF.

The rearrangement uses TRBV9 and TRBJ1-1, with TRBD1 matching 7 bases. The CDR3 has 16 amino acids. CDR1 is SGDLS, CDR2 YYNGEE, per germline. Trimming removed 3 bases from V and 0 bases from J; junction bases left unmatched: 8. The CDR3 spells CASSARDRQMNTEAFF. Written as DNA, the CDR3 is TGTGCCAGCAGCGCCCGGGACAGACAGATGAACACTGAAGCTTTCTTT.

This clonotype was recorded at least ten times. The V call is TRBV7-9, the J call TRBJ2-5, with D tentatively TRBD1 or TRBD2 (6 bases each). The CDR3 extends over 14 amino acids. V lost 5 bases and J 3 bases, leaving 13 bases between the germline ends. The germline V gene has CDR1 SEHNR and CDR2 FQNEAQ (reference sequence). In DNA, the CDR3 is TGTGCCAGCAGCCCGCCGAGGGGGGAAGAGACCCAGTACTTC. Translation gives CASSPPRGEETQYF.

This clonotype came up many times. CDR3 in DNA: TGTGCCAGCAGCCTTCTAGCGGGAGGGGTAGATACGCAGTATTTT. This sequence encodes CASSLLAGGVDTQYF. V is TRBV7-3 and J is TRBJ2-3; 12 bases align to TRBD2. The CDR3 consists of 15 residues. Trimming removed 5 bases from V and 5 bases from J; junction bases left unmatched: 5. The germline gives CDR1 SGHTA, CDR2 FQGTGA.

This clonotype was seen a single time. J is TRBJ2-1 and V is TRBV28; 8 nucleotides line up with TRBD2. J lost 4 bases, V lost 8 bases, and 10 bases had no gene match. The germline gives CDR1 MDHEN, CDR2 SYDVKM. The CDR3 length is 15 residues. CDR3 DNA sequence: TGTGCCAGCTCTATTTTTAGCGGGGCTTACAATGAGCAGTTCTTC. Translating it yields CASSIFSGAYNEQFF.

This clonotype has a handful of counts. The chain couples TRBV4-1 to TRBJ2-7; TRBD1 matches at 10 bases. CDR1 and CDR2 from the germline V gene are MGHRA and YSYEKL. Trimming at V came to 0 bases and at J to 5 bases, leaving 7 bases not matched to a gene. CDR3 length equals 16 residues. The CDR3 DNA reads as TGCGCCAGCAGCCAAGATGGGACAGGGGATTTCGACGAGCAGTACTTC. Translation: CASSQDGTGDFDEQYF.